This T cell receptor (beta chain) was retrieved from a study of T cells in Graves' hyperthyroidism and ophthalmopathy. Template material for amplifying TCR beta CDR3 regions consisted of RNA transcripts. Initially, a first-round RT-PCR of the TCR CDR3 employed the HTBI primer set. TCRdb reprocessed the multiplex PCR reads via MiXCR and lists one record per CDR3 protein. This table holds roughly 500,000 distinct CDR3 sequences, about 15% found once. This clonotype was recorded at least ten times. Between the trimmed V and J ends, which lost 3 bases and 2 bases, there was a span of 11 bases. The length of the CDR3 is 14 residues. The germline V gene encodes CDR1 LNHDA and CDR2 SQIVND (reference sequence).

The specimen sequenced was blood. V and J are TRBV19 and TRBJ2-7, with D perhaps matching TRBD1 (6 bases). The receptor was isolated from a woman under 40 with Graves' hyperthyroidism that later progressed to Graves' ophthalmopathy. CDR3 coding DNA: TGTGCCAGTAGTATCTCTGACAGGACCTACGAGCAGTACTTC. Its translation: CASSISDRTYEQYF.